Listed below are T cell receptor beta chains from one sample, sequenced in a study of blood T cell repertoires in COVID-19. Assay: immunoSEQ multiplex PCR; the TCRdb copy retains only in-frame clones and omits some. The data show some 230,000 clones, roughly 81% seen once. The specimen sequenced was peripheral blood. The receptors come from a man in his forties or fifties who had recovered from COVID-19. CDR3s include the opening cysteine and the closing phenylalanine or tryptophan. The D gene is left open where the match is weak. The listing skips clone size in some rows; elsewhere it reads once, few, many or a size class.

>-|TRBV10-2|TRBD1|TRBJ2-6
CASGRTGGLPLGEANVLTF
TGCGCCAGCGGACGGACAGGGGGTCTTCCATTGGGTGAGGCCAACGTCCTGACTTTC
>-|TRBV24-1|TRBD1|TRBJ2-1
CATSRDRGKNEQFF
TGTGCCACCAGTCGGGACAGGGGTAAGAATGAGCAGTTCTTC
>-|TRBV27|TRBD2|TRBJ2-7
CASSPGEGLPTEQYF
TGTGCCAGCAGCCCCGGGGAGGGACTCCCGACCGAGCAGTACTTC
>-|TRBV28|TRBD1|TRBJ1-1
CASSSGQGEAFF
TGTGCCAGCAGTTCAGGACAGGGTGAAGCTTTCTTT
>-|TRBV7-6|-|TRBJ2-1
CASSLALEGAYNEQFF
TGTGCCAGCAGCTTAGCGTTAGAGGGGGCCTACAATGAGCAGTTCTTC
>-|TRBV11-2|TRBD2|TRBJ2-7
CASSLAAGGPYEQYF
TGTGCCAGCAGCTTAGCGGCGGGAGGGCCTTACGAGCAGTACTTC
>-|TRBV18|TRBD2|TRBJ2-1
CASSSGLAGNEQFF
TGTGCCAGCTCCTCCGGACTAGCGGGGAATGAGCAGTTCTTC
>-|TRBV5-1|-|TRBJ1-2
CASSSGGIGGYTF
TGCGCCAGCAGCTCGGGAGGAATTGGCGGCTACACCTTC
>-|TRBV5-6|TRBD1|TRBJ1-5
CASSGRGRGQPQHF
TGTGCCAGCAGCGGTAGGGGGCGCGGTCAGCCCCAGCATTTT
>-|TRBV7-2|TRBD2|TRBJ2-3
CASSLELTAGGTDTQYF
TGTGCCAGCAGCTTAGAGTTGACGGCGGGAGGAACAGATACGCAGTATTTT
>-|TRBV6-4|TRBD2|TRBJ2-2
CASKDPPGTSEPSVIGELFF
TGTGCCAGCAAGGACCCCCCTGGGACTAGCGAACCATCGGTGATCGGGGAGCTGTTTTTT
>once|TRBV29-1|-|TRBJ1-1
CSVTQGATEAFF
TGCAGCGTTACACAGGGAGCCACTGAAGCTTTCTTT
>-|TRBV6-5|-|TRBJ1-1
CASSYKGGGTEAFF
TGTGCCAGCAGTTACAAGGGAGGGGGCACTGAAGCTTTCTTT
>-|TRBV5-1|-|TRBJ1-1
CASSLKAGPVAEAFF
TGCGCCAGCAGCTTGAAGGCAGGGCCAGTGGCTGAAGCTTTCTTT
>-|TRBV5-1|-|TRBJ2-1
CASSSGYGNEQFF
TGCGCCAGCAGCTCCGGGTACGGCAATGAGCAGTTCTTC
>-|TRBV28|-|TRBJ2-7
CASSPAGTSSYEQYF
TGTGCCAGCAGTCCCGCCGGGACATCGTCCTACGAGCAGTACTTC
>-|TRBV7-2|TRBD2|TRBJ2-3
CASSSGLAGITDTQYF
TGTGCCAGCAGCTCGGGACTAGCGGGGATCACAGATACGCAGTATTTT
>-|TRBV14|TRBD1|TRBJ1-2
CASSQVRGGAYGYTF
TGTGCCAGCAGCCAAGTGAGAGGGGGCGCCTATGGCTACACCTTC
>-|TRBV7-2|-|TRBJ2-7
CASSPLPGTLYEQYF
TGTGCCAGCAGCCCGCTCCCCGGGACACTCTACGAGCAGTACTTC
>once|TRBV29-1|TRBD1|TRBJ2-1
CSSGQGANEQFF
TGCAGCTCGGGACAGGGGGCGAATGAGCAGTTCTTC
>-|TRBV27|TRBD1|TRBJ2-5
CASSHRDRVGETQYF
TGTGCCAGCAGTCACCGGGACAGGGTCGGAGAGACCCAGTACTTC
>-|TRBV3-1/TRBV3-2|TRBD1|TRBJ2-7
CASSRKTGTATYEQYF
TGTGCCAGCAGCCGTAAGACCGGGACAGCCACCTACGAGCAGTACTTC
>-|TRBV28|TRBD2|TRBJ2-7
CASLTPTSGISEQYF
TGTGCCAGCCTAACACCAACCAGCGGGATCAGCGAGCAGTACTTC
>once|TRBV27|-|TRBJ1-4
CASSLVSANEKLFF
TGTGCCAGCAGTTTAGTCAGCGCTAATGAAAAACTGTTTTTT
>-|TRBV5-1|-|TRBJ2-7
CASSLRDTYEQYF
TGCGCCAGCAGCCTCCGGGACACCTACGAGCAGTACTTC
>-|TRBV5-5|TRBD1|TRBJ2-2
CASSAPGTGNTGELFF
TGTGCCAGCAGCGCCCCCGGGACAGGAAACACCGGGGAGCTGTTTTTT
>-|TRBV19|TRBD1|TRBJ1-1
CASYRSGGQAFF
TGTGCCAGTTACCGCTCAGGGGGCCAAGCTTTCTTT
>-|TRBV5-1|-|TRBJ1-1
CASSSITTGNTEAFF
TGCGCCAGCAGCTCGATAACGACAGGGAACACTGAAGCTTTCTTT
>-|TRBV7-6|TRBD2|TRBJ2-1
CASTGTSGNSWSEQFF
TGTGCCAGCACTGGGACTAGCGGGAACTCCTGGAGTGAGCAGTTCTTC